This TCR beta chain derives from a study of shared clonotypes between healthy human individuals. Study background: Each donor contributed plates that comprised three CD4 naive, three CD4 memory, two CD8 naive and one CD8 memory. The study, taken as a whole, reports: The study sampled only blood, and tissue repertoires likely differ.

Concerning this clone: Its antigen is not identified. The same CDR3 is also encoded by other DNA sequences in this sample.

CD4+ cell separation produced CD45RA+ naive and CD45RA-negative memory subsets. The material for each subset, its genomic DNA, was split evenly across several immunoSEQ plates. Data came from immunoSEQ multiplex PCR; TCRdb stores just in-frame clones and leaves some out. The sample has about 2.3 million clones; 85% to 95% are singletons. The V gene's germline CDR1 is MDHEN and CDR2 SYDVKM. The CDR3 consists of 13 residues. Trimming stripped 7 bases from V and 0 bases from J, with 9 bases between. The rearrangement uses TRBV28 and TRBJ1-2; perhaps TRBD1 as D (6 bases). The sequence came from a man in his late teens or twenties in good health. Some clones in this sample may be carry-over from other donors' samples. The material sequenced was naive CD4+ T cells from PBMCs. Sample subset: CD45RA+ positively selected. The CDR3 loop is CASNAGANYGYTF. CDR3 DNA: TGTGCCAGCAACGCAGGGGCTAACTATGGCTACACCTTC.